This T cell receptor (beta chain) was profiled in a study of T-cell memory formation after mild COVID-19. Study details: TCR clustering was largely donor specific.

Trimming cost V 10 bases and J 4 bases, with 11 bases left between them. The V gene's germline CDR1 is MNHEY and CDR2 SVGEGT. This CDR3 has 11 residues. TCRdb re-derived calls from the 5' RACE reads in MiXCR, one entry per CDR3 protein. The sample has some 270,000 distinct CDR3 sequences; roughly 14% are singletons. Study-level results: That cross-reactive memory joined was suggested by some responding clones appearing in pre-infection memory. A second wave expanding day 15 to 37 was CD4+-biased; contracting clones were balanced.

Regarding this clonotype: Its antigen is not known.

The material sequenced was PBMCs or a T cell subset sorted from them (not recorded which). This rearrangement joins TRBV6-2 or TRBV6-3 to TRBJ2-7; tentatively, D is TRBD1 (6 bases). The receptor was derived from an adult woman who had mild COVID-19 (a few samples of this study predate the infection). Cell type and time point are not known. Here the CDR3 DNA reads TGTGCCATCACCACAGGGTACGAGCAGTACTTC. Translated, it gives CAITTGYEQYF.